This TCR beta chain was recovered during a study of identical twins (TCRdb year 2016). About the study as a whole: The study deep-sequenced TCR alpha and beta repertoires from monozygotic twins, unrelated adults of various ages and cord blood to test whether fetal clonotypes persist. Replicate twin experiments were performed at different times using different library preparation protocols to rule out contamination.

Turning to this clonotype: Its recognized antigen is unknown. No base qualities exist here, and no much larger clone lies one base off it.

The method was 5' RACE. The sequencing machine was an Illumina HiSeq 2000. Template switching introduced a universal primer binding site; the final cDNA contained a unique molecular identifier, enabling accurate counting of TCR cDNA molecules. First-strand cDNA for TCR alpha and beta chains was synthesized from specific primers in the conserved constant-segment region. Each cDNA library was double barcoded, with a SMART-Mk sample barcode plus Illumina barcodes, to control for contamination. Two successive PCR steps introduced TruSeq adapter sequences along with Illumina sample barcodes. The TCR alpha and beta cDNA libraries were sequenced on the Illumina HiSeq platform using custom primers. The paper's processing steps were these. Raw reads were processed with MiGEC to extract unique molecular identifiers, and MiXCR was used to determine CDR3 positions. For each individual, recombination models were inferred using an EM algorithm with the repgenHMM and IGoR tools. The tcR package in R was used for shared clonotype analysis, with sharing normalized by the product of cloneset sizes. To study raw recombination free of thymic and clonal selection effects, out-of-frame nonproductive sequences were analyzed. Clones were called with MiXCR by TCRdb after fastp trimmed the public reads at Q25, and only in-frame beta chains were retained. Every entry covers one CDR3 protein and lists the most common genes and DNA from its rows. What appears here as the V and J calls and clone size reflects TCRdb's work, not the paper's. The sample has approximately 1.8 million distinct CDR3 sequences on record, about 32% of them singletons. 0.25% to 0.3% of the sample is in the top ten clones.

On the study overall, not on this receptor specifically: Compared with coincidental sharing between unrelated individuals, out-of-frame TCR alpha sequences shared between twins had an excess of sequences with low generation probability. Excess twin sharing in beta out-of-frame sequences was weaker because fewer shared sequences lowered the signal-to-noise ratio. Invariant T cells such as MAIT and iNKT could partly confound zero-insertion analyses, though diverse VJ usage argued against this for most clonotypes. In monozygotic twins, recombination models systematically underestimated out-of-frame TCR alpha sharing, but the models matched the sharing seen between unrelated individuals. Conclusions relied on cross-sectional statistical analysis, since the same donors could not be followed over many years. Fewer insertions were carried by abundant cord blood beta clonotypes, a similar but weaker trend appeared in young adult naive repertoires, and no such trend appeared in memory repertoires.

Every donor was a healthy Caucasian. According to the germline V gene (reference sequence), CDR1 reads SGHAT and CDR2 reads FQDESV. From the cysteine through the phenylalanine, the CDR3 covers 14 amino acids. Just CDR3 DNA is preserved here, 42 bases in frame from base 1. V sheds 5 bases and J sheds 3 bases, leaving 12 bases between their ends. The sequence is built from TRBV11-1 and TRBJ2-3, and possibly TRBD2, on 5 matching bases. This receptor was taken from a newborn girl in good health. What was sequenced was cord blood. DNA sequence: TGTGCCAGCAGCAGGCGGGTTGGGACAGATACGCAGTATTTT. It is translated as CASSRRVGTDTQYF.